This record looks at one T cell receptor (beta chain) sequence and its context. This CDR3 is 16 amino acids long. Losses at the gene ends were 4 bases for V and 2 bases for J; bases not matched to a gene: 5. Germline V gene data show CDR1 as SGHNT and CDR2 as YYREEE (reference sequence). The sample comes from a study of blood T cell repertoires in COVID-19. Study-wide context: Samples representing acute and convalescent COVID-19 were sourced from the United States, Italy and Spain.

Profiled with immunoSEQ multiplex PCR; TCRdb holds only in-frame clones, not every one. Among 150,000 to 200,000 clones listed, 85% to 95% were seen once. The sample consisted of peripheral blood. The rearrangement uses TRBV5-4 and TRBJ2-5, with 13 bases lining up with TRBD2. The sequence derives from a woman aged 55-75 years with COVID-19, enrolled during active disease. CDR3 nucleotide sequence: TGTGCCAGCAGCAAGGGACTAGCGGGGACACAAGAGACCCAGTACTTC. Translation gives CASSKGLAGTQETQYF.